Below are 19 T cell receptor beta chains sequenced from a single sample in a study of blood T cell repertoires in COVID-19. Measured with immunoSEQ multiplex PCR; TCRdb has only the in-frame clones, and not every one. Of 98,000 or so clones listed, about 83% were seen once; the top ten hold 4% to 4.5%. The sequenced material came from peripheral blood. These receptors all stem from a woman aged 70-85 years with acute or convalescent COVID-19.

CDR3 sequence: CASSQDPTPSGANVLTF. CDR3 DNA sequence: TGCGCCAGCAGCCAGGATCCTACCCCATCTGGGGCCAACGTCCTGACTTTC. The chain recombines TRBV5-1 with TRBJ2-6, with D unclear. Trimming removed 4 bases at V and 1 base at J, with 15 bases between. CDR3 size: 17 residues. Germline lookup yields CDR1 SGHRS and CDR2 YFSETQ.

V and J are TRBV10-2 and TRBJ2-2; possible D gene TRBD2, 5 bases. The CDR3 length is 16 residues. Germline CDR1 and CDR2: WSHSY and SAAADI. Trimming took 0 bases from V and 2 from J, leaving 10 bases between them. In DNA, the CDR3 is TGCGCCAGCAGTGAGTCGCGAGCGGTTAACACCGGGGAGCTGTTTTTT. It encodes CASSESRAVNTGELFF.

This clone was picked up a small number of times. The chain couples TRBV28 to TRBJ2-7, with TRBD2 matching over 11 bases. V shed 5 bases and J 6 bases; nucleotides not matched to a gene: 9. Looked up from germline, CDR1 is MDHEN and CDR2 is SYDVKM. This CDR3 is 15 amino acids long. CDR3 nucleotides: TGTGCCAGCAGTCTCACTACTAGCGGGGGTGGCGAGCAGTACGTC. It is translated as CASSLTTSGGGEQYV.

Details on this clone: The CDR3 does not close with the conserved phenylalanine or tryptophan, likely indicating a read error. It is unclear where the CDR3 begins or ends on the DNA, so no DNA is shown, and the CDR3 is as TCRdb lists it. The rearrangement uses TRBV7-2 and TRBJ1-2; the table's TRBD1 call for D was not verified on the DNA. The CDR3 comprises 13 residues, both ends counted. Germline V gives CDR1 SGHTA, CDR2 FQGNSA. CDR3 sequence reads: CASSFYLSDSHPL.

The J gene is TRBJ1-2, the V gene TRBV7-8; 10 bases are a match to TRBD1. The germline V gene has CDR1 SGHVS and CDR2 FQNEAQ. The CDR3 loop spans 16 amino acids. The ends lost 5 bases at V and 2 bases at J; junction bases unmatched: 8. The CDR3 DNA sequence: TGTGCCAGCAGCCCGACCCGGGACAGGGGAAACTATGGCTACACCTTC. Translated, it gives CASSPTRDRGNYGYTF.

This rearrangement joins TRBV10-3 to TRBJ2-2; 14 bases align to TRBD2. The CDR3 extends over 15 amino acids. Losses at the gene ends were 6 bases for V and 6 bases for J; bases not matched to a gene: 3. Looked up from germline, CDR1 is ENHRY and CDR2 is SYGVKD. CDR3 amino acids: CAIRGTSGSSGELFF. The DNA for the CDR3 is TGTGCCATCAGGGGGACTAGCGGGAGTTCCGGGGAGCTGTTTTTT.

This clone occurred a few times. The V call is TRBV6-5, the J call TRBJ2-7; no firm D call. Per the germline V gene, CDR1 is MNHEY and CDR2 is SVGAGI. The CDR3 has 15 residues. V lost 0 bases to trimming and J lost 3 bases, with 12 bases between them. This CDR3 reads CASSYSTGNHYEQYF. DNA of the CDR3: TGTGCCAGCAGTTACTCTACCGGTAACCACTACGAGCAGTACTTC.

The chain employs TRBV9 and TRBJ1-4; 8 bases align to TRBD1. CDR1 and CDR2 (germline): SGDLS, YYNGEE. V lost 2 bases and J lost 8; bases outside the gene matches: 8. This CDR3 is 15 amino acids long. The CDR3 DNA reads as TGTGCCAGCAGCGTTGGATCAGGGGGCCACGAAAAACTGTTTTTT. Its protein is CASSVGSGGHEKLFF.

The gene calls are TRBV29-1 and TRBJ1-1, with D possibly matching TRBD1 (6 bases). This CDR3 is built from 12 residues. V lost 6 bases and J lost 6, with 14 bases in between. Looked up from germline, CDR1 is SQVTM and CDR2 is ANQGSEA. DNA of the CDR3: TGCAGCGTCGCCACAGGGTTCTCTGAAGCTTTCTTT. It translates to CSVATGFSEAFF. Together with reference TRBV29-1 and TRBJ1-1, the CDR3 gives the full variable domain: SAVISQKPSRDICQRGTSLTIQCQVDSQVTMMFWYRQQPGQSLTLIATANQGSEATYESGFVIDKFPISRPNLTFSTLTVSNMSPEDSSIYLCSVATGFSEAFFGQGTRLTVV.

In nucleotides, the CDR3 is TGTGCCAGCAGCCTTTGGACAGGGGAAAAAGATACGCAGTATTTT. This gives the protein CASSLWTGEKDTQYF. The rearrangement links TRBV3-1 (or the pseudogene TRBV3-2) to TRBJ2-3, with 9 bases matching TRBD1. V shed 4 bases, J shed 5 bases, and the junction held 7 bases outside the gene matches. The germline gives CDR1 LGHDT, CDR2 YNNKEL (reference sequence). The CDR3 sequence is 15 residues long.

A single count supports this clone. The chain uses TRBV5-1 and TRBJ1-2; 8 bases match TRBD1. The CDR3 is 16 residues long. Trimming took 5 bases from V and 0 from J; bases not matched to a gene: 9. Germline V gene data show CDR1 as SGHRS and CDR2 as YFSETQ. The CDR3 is CASSRGQGAPNYGYTF. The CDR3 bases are TGCGCCAGCAGTAGAGGACAGGGAGCCCCTAACTATGGCTACACCTTC.

The CDR3 is CASSFPGQGVSGANVLTF. The DNA of the CDR3 is TGTGCCAGCAGCTTTCCGGGACAGGGCGTCTCTGGGGCCAACGTCCTGACTTTC. The rearrangement uses TRBV7-8 and TRBJ2-6; 9 bases match TRBD1. V lost 3 bases and J lost 0; bases outside the gene matches: 6. The germline V gene encodes CDR1 SGHVS and CDR2 FQNEAQ. This CDR3 region has 18 residues.

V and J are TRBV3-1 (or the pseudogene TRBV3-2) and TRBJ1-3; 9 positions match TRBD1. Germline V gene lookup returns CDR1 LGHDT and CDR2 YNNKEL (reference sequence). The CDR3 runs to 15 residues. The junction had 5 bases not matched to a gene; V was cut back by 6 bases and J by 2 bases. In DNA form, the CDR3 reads TGTGCCAGCAGTTTGGACAGGGGCGCTGGAAACACCATATATTTT. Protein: CASSLDRGAGNTIYF.

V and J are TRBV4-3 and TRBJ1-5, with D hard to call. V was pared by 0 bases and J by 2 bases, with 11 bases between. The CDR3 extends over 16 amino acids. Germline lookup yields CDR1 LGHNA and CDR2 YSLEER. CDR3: CASSQDSGVGNQPQHF. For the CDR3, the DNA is TGCGCCAGCAGCCAAGACTCTGGAGTGGGCAATCAGCCCCAGCATTTT.

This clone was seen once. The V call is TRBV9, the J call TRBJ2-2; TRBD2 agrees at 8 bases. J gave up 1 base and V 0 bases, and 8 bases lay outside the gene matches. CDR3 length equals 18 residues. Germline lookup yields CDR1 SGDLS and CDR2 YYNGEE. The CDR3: CASSVAPGLGLNTGELFF. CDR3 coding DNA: TGTGCCAGCAGCGTAGCCCCGGGACTAGGGCTGAACACCGGGGAGCTGTTTTTT.

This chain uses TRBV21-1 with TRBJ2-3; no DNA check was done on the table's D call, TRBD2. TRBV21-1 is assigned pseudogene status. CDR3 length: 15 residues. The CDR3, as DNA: TGTGCCAGCAGTGGCCCGGGGGGCAGAACAGATACGCAGTATTTT. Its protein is CASSGPGGRTDTQYF.

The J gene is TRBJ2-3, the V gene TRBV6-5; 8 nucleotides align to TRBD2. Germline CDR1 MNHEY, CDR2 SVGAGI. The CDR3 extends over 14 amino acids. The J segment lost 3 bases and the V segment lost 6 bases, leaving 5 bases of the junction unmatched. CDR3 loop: CASSPGGETDTQYF. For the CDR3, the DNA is TGTGCCAGCAGCCCCGGGGGGGAAACAGATACGCAGTATTTT.

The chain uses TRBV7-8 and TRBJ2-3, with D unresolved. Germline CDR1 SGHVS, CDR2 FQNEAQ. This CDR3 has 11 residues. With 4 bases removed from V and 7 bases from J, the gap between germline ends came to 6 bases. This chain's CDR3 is CASSSMYTQYF. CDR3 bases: TGTGCCAGCAGCTCCATGTATACGCAGTATTTT.

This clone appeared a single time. This CDR3 is CASRDVRGGLQPQHF. In DNA, the CDR3 is TGTGCCAGTAGAGACGTCCGAGGGGGCCTTCAGCCCCAGCATTTT. The genes are TRBV19 and TRBJ1-5; 7 nucleotides agree with TRBD1. The CDR3 length is 15 residues. Trimming cost V 6 bases and J 6 bases; bases outside gene matches: 11. Germline V gene lookup returns CDR1 LNHDA and CDR2 SQIVND (reference sequence).